This T cell receptor (beta chain) was captured in a study of cytomegalovirus exposure and HLA in healthy donors. Study-wide background: When roughly 420 donors were genotyped, 81% of them were found to fall in the Caucasian-associated ancestry cluster.

Turning to this clone: What it recognizes is unknown.

The study ran its PCR with 60 Vbeta and 13 Jbeta primers. Profiled with immunoSEQ multiplex PCR; TCRdb holds only in-frame clones, not every one. The profile shows 150,000 or so clones, roughly 79% of them singletons. Findings and limits, study-wide: A further, later analysis showed that HLA-associated TCR beta chains (compared with equally common others) were more clonally expanded. Association of roughly 17,000 TCR beta sequences with HLA alleles was found at 0.05 false discovery rate in a later analysis.

In germline, CDR1 is SGHRS, CDR2 YFSETQ. The CDR3 length is 15 residues. The V segment lost 6 bases and the J segment 6 bases; nucleotides outside the gene matches: 11. This receptor was taken from a woman between 50 and 59 years old in good health and CMV-seropositive. The sequencing input was PBMCs. The rearrangement links TRBV5-1 to TRBJ1-4, with 7 bases lining up with TRBD1. The CDR3 DNA follows: TGCGCCAGCACCCCCCAAGGGGGCGTGGATGAAAAACTGTTTTTT. The encoded protein is CASTPQGGVDEKLFF.